This TCR beta chain was documented in a study of blood T cell repertoires in COVID-19. As for the study in general: Specimens from acute and convalescent COVID-19 originated in the United States, Italy and Spain.

Per the authors' pipeline: Counts of nucleated cells, estimated from reference gene primer amplification, were obtained. Data came from immunoSEQ multiplex PCR; TCRdb stores just in-frame clones and leaves some out. V, J and clone size derive from that table, while D and trimming were established from the DNA sequence. This table holds 150,000 to 200,000 clones, about 80% found once. The CDR3 spans 13 residues. From germline, CDR1 is MNHEY and CDR2 SVGAGI. Losses at the gene ends were 5 bases for V and 6 bases for J; bases not matched to a gene: 1. Study members were between roughly 18 and 89 years old and lived in 20 to 30 US regions. Cohort allocation depended upon clinical history that participants reported.

Sequencing was carried out using PBMCs or T cells enriched from blood (not recorded which). This chain uses TRBV6-5 with TRBJ2-1, with 10 bases fitting TRBD2. This clonotype was obtained from a woman in her sixties with acute COVID-19. Here the CDR3 DNA reads TGTGCCAGCAGTAGACTAGCGGGCAATGAGCAGTTCTTC. Its protein product is CASSRLAGNEQFF.